Shown below are 28 T cell receptor beta chains from a single sample sequenced in a study of blood T cell repertoires in COVID-19. Method: immunoSEQ multiplex PCR; TCRdb's copy keeps in-frame clones and lacks some. The repertoire consists of 140,000 to 150,000 clones, with about 87% occurring once and the leading ten covering about 11%. The sample was PBMCs or T cells enriched from blood (not recorded which). These receptors all stem from a man aged 55 to 70 who had recovered from COVID-19.

V gene TRBV21-1 combines with J gene TRBJ2-5; the table names TRBD2, a call not compared with the DNA. TRBV21-1 is listed as a pseudogene. The CDR3 is 15 amino acids. CDR3 sequence (DNA): TGTGCCAGCAGCAAAGGTGCAGACTTCCAAGAGACCCAGTACTTC. As protein: CASSKGADFQETQYF.

J is TRBJ1-1 and V is TRBV6-5; no definite D call. V lost 6 bases and J lost 0, with 8 bases in between. In germline, CDR1 is MNHEY, CDR2 SVGAGI. The CDR3 contains 13 residues. DNA of the CDR3: TGTGCCAGCAGCCCGGTGGTGAACACTGAAGCTTTCTTT. It is translated as CASSPVVNTEAFF.

The chain carries TRBV19 and TRBJ1-2, with TRBD1 as a possible D gene (6 bases). The CDR3 runs 12 residues. Between the trimmed V and J ends, which lost 10 bases and 5 bases, there was a span of 14 bases. Germline V gene data show CDR1 as LNHDA and CDR2 as SQIVND (reference sequence). In DNA form, the CDR3 reads TGTGCCACCAGACAGGAACCTTATGGCTACACCTTC. Translated: CATRQEPYGYTF.

V gene TRBV2 combines with J gene TRBJ2-2, with D possibly being TRBD1 (5 bases). Germline V gene sequence: CDR1 SNHLY, CDR2 FYNNEI. Trimming pared 8 bases from V and 1 base from J, leaving 8 bases between. There are 13 residues in the CDR3. CDR3 nucleotide sequence: TGTGCCAGCTGGGGCAGGAACACCGGGGAGCTGTTTTTT. Translated: CASWGRNTGELFF.

This clone appeared a few times. The V call is TRBV5-1, the J call TRBJ1-1, with D perhaps TRBD1 (6 bases). This CDR3 has 19 residues. Germline assignment: CDR1 SGHRS and CDR2 YFSETQ. V lost 4 bases and J 4 bases, leaving 29 bases between the germline ends. Here the CDR3 reads CASSPRVAGARQASTEAFF. The DNA of the CDR3 is TGCGCCAGCAGCCCACGGGTGGCAGGGGCCCGACAGGCGAGCACTGAAGCTTTCTTT.

The rearrangement links TRBV6-1 to TRBJ1-4; D possibly corresponds to TRBD1 (6 bases). Germline V gives CDR1 MNHNS, CDR2 SASEGT. Trimming shortened V by 4 bases and J by 0 bases, and 15 bases separated the two germline ends. This CDR3 contains 17 residues. As DNA, the CDR3 is TGTGCCAGCAGTGGACCCCGTCACAGGGCAACTAATGAAAAACTGTTTTTT. The encoded protein is CASSGPRHRATNEKLFF.

This chain links TRBV6-6 with TRBJ1-2, with TRBD1 identical over 9 bases. The CDR3 covers 15 residues. Germline V lookup: CDR1 MNHNY, CDR2 SVGAGI (reference sequence). With V trimmed by 6 bases and J by 4 bases, 9 bases remained unmatched. The CDR3 DNA reads as TGTGCCAGCAGCCGTCCCGGGACAGGGTCCTATGGCTACACCTTC. Protein: CASSRPGTGSYGYTF.

The CDR3 sequence is CASSPGTGLRAFF. In DNA, the CDR3 is TGCGCCAGCAGCCCAGGGACAGGGCTAAGGGCTTTCTTT. This chain links TRBV5-1 with TRBJ1-1, with 9 bases that match TRBD1. This CDR3 has 13 residues. Germline trimming cut 4 bases from V and 11 bases from J; bases unmatched to any gene: 9. The germline gives CDR1 SGHRS, CDR2 YFSETQ.

This clone was seen just once. The chain recombines TRBV14 with TRBJ1-6, with no clear D. CDR1 is SGHDN, CDR2 FVKESK, per germline. The V end was cut by 2 bases, the J end by 6 bases, with 11 bases between. This CDR3 is 15 amino acids long. The CDR3 region has the DNA TGTGCCAGCAGCCAACTCTCAGGTCGTAATTCACCCCTCCACTTT. Translated, it gives CASSQLSGRNSPLHF.

The V call is TRBV28, the J call TRBJ1-2; 10 bases map to TRBD1. From germline, CDR1 is MDHEN and CDR2 SYDVKM. The CDR3 has 14 amino acids. Trimming cost V 7 bases and J 3 bases; bases outside gene matches: 5. The CDR3 sequence: CASTTGQGDYGYTF. The CDR3 DNA reads TGTGCCAGCACCACTGGACAGGGGGACTATGGCTACACCTTC.

This clone appeared a single time. The CDR3: CASSATPSGQGALEQYF. The DNA for the CDR3 is TGCGCCAGCAGCGCGACACCCTCCGGACAGGGGGCGCTTGAGCAGTACTTC. This chain connects TRBV5-1 to TRBJ2-7, with 11 nucleotides matching TRBD1. CDR1 is SGHRS, CDR2 YFSETQ, per germline. The junction had 16 bases not matched to a gene; V was cut back by 4 bases and J by 7 bases. The CDR3 runs 17 residues.

This chain joins TRBV5-5 and TRBJ1-2, with D possibly being TRBD1 (5 bases). Germline V gene sequence: CDR1 SGHKS, CDR2 YYEKEE (reference sequence). The CDR3 spans 15 residues. Trimming pared 2 bases from V and 8 bases from J, leaving 19 bases between. In nucleotides, the CDR3 is TGTGCCAGCAGCTTTCGTGGCGGGGCTGGATCCGGCTACACCTTC. It specifies CASSFRGGAGSGYTF.

This clone was detected only a few times. The J gene is TRBJ2-7, the V gene TRBV21-1; TRBD1 is taken as the D call from the table, unchecked against the DNA. TRBV21-1 is assigned pseudogene status. This CDR3 has 15 amino acids. CDR3 bases: TGTGCCAGCAGCAAAGCGACAGGGGTCTCCTACGAGCAGTACTTC. Its translation: CASSKATGVSYEQYF.

The V gene is TRBV9, the J gene TRBJ1-6; TRBD1 aligns across 7 bases. CDR3 length: 14 residues. V was pared by 3 bases and J by 6 bases, with 3 bases of the junction left unmatched. CDR1 is SGDLS, CDR2 YYNGEE, per germline. The CDR3: CASSEDRTNSPLHF. In DNA form, the CDR3 reads TGTGCCAGCAGCGAGGACAGGACTAATTCACCCCTCCACTTT. Full variable domain (rest looked up from reference TRBV9 and TRBJ1-6): DSGVTQTPKHLITATGQRVTLRCSPRSGDLSVYWYQQSLDQGLQFLIQYYNGEERAKGNILERFSAQQFPDLHSELNLSSLELGDSALYFCASSEDRTNSPLHFGNGTRLTVT.

The CDR3 region has the DNA TGTGCCACCAGTCCCACACGAGTGGAGCGGAGAACCGGGGAGCTGTTTTTT. The encoded protein is CATSPTRVERRTGELFF. The chain couples TRBV24-1 to TRBJ2-2; perhaps TRBD2 as D (5 bases). Per germline, CDR1 KGHDR and CDR2 SFDVKD. The V gene lost 6 bases and the J gene lost 5 bases, with 21 bases spanning the gap. This CDR3 region has 17 residues.

For the CDR3, the DNA is TGTGCCAGCAGCCACAGGAGGAGAGAGGGCTACACCTTC. Residues: CASSHRRREGYTF. V usage is TRBV14 and J usage is TRBJ1-2; D uncertain. With 3 bases removed from V and 8 bases from J, the gap between germline ends came to 13 bases. Germline V gene data show CDR1 as SGHDN and CDR2 as FVKESK. This CDR3 contains 13 residues.

V usage is TRBV7-3 and J usage is TRBJ2-2, with D tentatively TRBD2 (6 bases). Germline assignment: CDR1 SGHTA and CDR2 FQGTGA. The CDR3 spans 15 residues. Trimming took 5 bases from V and 2 from J, leaving 12 bases between them. In DNA form, the CDR3 reads TGTGCCAGCAGCCGTGGACTATTCAACACCGGGGAGCTGTTTTTT. This sequence encodes CASSRGLFNTGELFF.

The chain carries TRBV5-1 and TRBJ1-6; TRBD1 matches 8 bases. The CDR3 spans 17 residues. The J segment lost 4 bases and the V segment lost 0 bases, leaving 6 bases of the junction unmatched. Germline CDR1 reads SGHRS; CDR2 reads YFSETQ. The CDR3 DNA reads as TGCGCCAGCAGCTTGGGACAGACAGGGGCATATAATTCACCCCTCCACTTT. Residues: CASSLGQTGAYNSPLHF.

This chain links TRBV6-6 with TRBJ2-7; D possibly corresponds to TRBD1 (6 bases). The CDR3 consists of 12 residues. Germline V lookup: CDR1 MNHNY, CDR2 SVGAGI (reference sequence). The V end lost 10 bases, the J end lost 0 bases, and 10 bases lay between the germline ends. CDR3 nucleotide sequence: TGTGCCACCCAGGACAGCTCCTACGAGCAGTACTTC. Its translation: CATQDSSYEQYF.

The chain carries TRBV19 and TRBJ2-2; 7 nucleotides match TRBD2. Losses at the gene ends were 8 bases for V and 0 bases for J; bases not matched to a gene: 12. The CDR3 has 17 amino acids. Per the germline V gene, CDR1 is LNHDA and CDR2 is SQIVND (reference sequence). The CDR3 is CASLRRSGATNTGELFF. In DNA, the CDR3 is TGTGCCAGTCTACGGAGAAGCGGGGCCACGAACACCGGGGAGCTGTTTTTT.

The V and J genes are TRBV10-3 and TRBJ2-1; possibly TRBD2 for D (5 bases). Germline CDR1 ENHRY, CDR2 SYGVKD. The length of the CDR3 is 13 residues. Trimming took 9 bases from V and 0 from J, leaving 9 bases between them. The CDR3 reads CAISAGSYNEQFF. CDR3 DNA sequence: TGTGCCATTTCTGCGGGCTCCTACAATGAGCAGTTCTTC.

The chain links TRBV28 to TRBJ2-7, with D unresolved. The germline gives CDR1 MDHEN, CDR2 SYDVKM. The V gene lost 4 bases and the J gene lost 2 bases, with 6 bases spanning the gap. CDR3 length: 12 residues. The CDR3: CASSYSTYEQYF. The CDR3 DNA reads as TGTGCCAGCAGTTACAGTACCTACGAGCAGTACTTC. Full variable domain (outside the CDR3, taken from reference TRBV28 and TRBJ2-7): DVKVTQSSRYLVKRTGEKVFLECVQDMDHENMFWYRQDPGLGLRLIYFSYDVKMKEKGDIPEGYSVSREKKERFSLILESASTNQTSMYLCASSYSTYEQYFGPGTRLTVT.

There are a few counts of this clone. This chain joins TRBV7-9 and TRBJ2-3, with 10 positions matching TRBD2. Germline CDR1 SEHNR, CDR2 FQNEAQ (reference sequence). The junction had 5 bases not matched to a gene; V was cut back by 5 bases and J by 3 bases. The CDR3 is 15 residues long. As DNA, the CDR3 is TGTGCCAGCAGCGAGAGCGGGAGGGGGACAGATACGCAGTATTTT. As protein: CASSESGRGTDTQYF.

This chain uses TRBV30 with TRBJ1-1; unclear D gene. This CDR3 comprises 13 residues. Germline CDR1 is GTSNPN and CDR2 is SVGIG (reference sequence). Trimming removed 1 base at V and 5 bases at J, with 11 bases between. The CDR3 is CAWSGAQWTEAFF. The CDR3 nucleotides read TGTGCCTGGAGTGGGGCCCAGTGGACTGAAGCTTTCTTT.

V and J are TRBV29-1 and TRBJ1-1; D ambiguous. Between the trimmed V and J ends, which lost 4 bases and 3 bases, there was a span of 12 bases. The CDR3 extends over 13 amino acids. The germline CDR1 and CDR2 sequences are SQVTM and ANQGSEA. CDR3 sequence: CSVGSGADTEAFF. CDR3 nucleotide sequence: TGCAGCGTTGGGAGTGGCGCTGACACTGAAGCTTTCTTT.

The V and J genes are TRBV10-1 and TRBJ2-7, with 10 bases aligning to TRBD1. Per the germline V gene, CDR1 is WNHNN and CDR2 is SYGVQD (reference sequence). The CDR3 is made up of 15 amino acids. Trimming at V came to 5 bases and at J to 7 bases, leaving 11 bases not matched to a gene. CDR3 nucleotide sequence: TGCGCCAGCAGTACCATGGACAGGGGGAACGGAGAGCAGTACTTC. This gives the protein CASSTMDRGNGEQYF.

This clone appeared once. The V gene is TRBV19, the J gene TRBJ1-6; perhaps TRBD1 as D (6 bases). V shed 7 bases and J shed 9 bases, with 16 bases lying between them. The CDR3 is 14 amino acids. CDR1 is LNHDA and CDR2 is SQIVND in the germline V gene (reference sequence). The CDR3 loop reads CASTRRTVGSPLHF. The CDR3 DNA reads TGTGCCAGTACCCGCAGGACAGTGGGTTCACCCCTCCACTTT.

This rearrangement joins TRBV20-1 to TRBJ2-5; 7 bases agree with TRBD1. Germline CDR1 reads DFQATT; CDR2 reads SNEGSKA (reference sequence). With 3 bases clipped from V and 4 bases from J, the junction kept 11 bases outside the gene matches. CDR3 length equals 15 residues. DNA for the CDR3: TGCAGTGCTAGTGGTTCAGGGGGACGGGGAGAGACCCAGTACTTC. Its translation is CSASGSGGRGETQYF.